This TCR beta chain emerged from a study of cytomegalovirus exposure and HLA in healthy donors. Overall study results and limits: Some public TCRs appeared in many individuals, while most sequences were rare.

This CDR3 is 16 amino acids long. The germline V gene encodes CDR1 SGHRS and CDR2 YFSETQ. Unmatched junction bases numbered 6, after V lost 2 bases and J lost 5 bases. The method was immunoSEQ multiplex PCR; TCRdb's version includes in-frame clones alone and lacks a portion of them. The data contain 150,000 to 200,000 clones, about 81% of them seen just once; the ten biggest clones take up 1.2%. To note about this clone: Its antigen is as yet unknown.

The clonotype originates from a woman between 25 and 40 years old in good health and CMV-seronegative. Specimen: PBMCs. J is TRBJ2-3 and V is TRBV5-1, with TRBD2 matching over 12 bases. In nucleotides, the CDR3 is TGCGCCAGCAGCTTACTAGCGGGGGGCGCTGGAGATACGCAGTATTTT. Translated: CASSLLAGGAGDTQYF. The full variable domain, rest sourced from reference TRBV5-1 and TRBJ2-3, is KAGVTQTPRYLIKTRGQQVTLSCSPISGHRSVSWYQQTPGQGLQFLFEYFSETQRNKGNFPGRFSGRQFSNSRSEMNVSTLELGDSALYLCASSLLAGGAGDTQYFGPGTRLTVL.